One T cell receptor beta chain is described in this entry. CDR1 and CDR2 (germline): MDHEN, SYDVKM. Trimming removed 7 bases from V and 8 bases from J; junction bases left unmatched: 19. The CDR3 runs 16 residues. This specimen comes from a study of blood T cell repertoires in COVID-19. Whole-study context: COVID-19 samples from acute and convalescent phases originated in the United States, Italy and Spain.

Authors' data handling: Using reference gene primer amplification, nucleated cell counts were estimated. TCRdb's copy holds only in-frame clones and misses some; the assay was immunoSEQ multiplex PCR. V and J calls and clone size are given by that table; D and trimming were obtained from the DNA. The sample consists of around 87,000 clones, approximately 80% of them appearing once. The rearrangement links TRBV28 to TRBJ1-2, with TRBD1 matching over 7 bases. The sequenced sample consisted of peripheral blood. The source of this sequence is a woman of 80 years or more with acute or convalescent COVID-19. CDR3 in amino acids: CASTLGGTVTSRGYTF. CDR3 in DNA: TGTGCCAGCACCCTGGGTGGGACAGTCACTTCGAGGGGCTACACCTTC.